This TCR beta chain was identified during a study of blood T cell repertoires in COVID-19. As for the study in general: Sites across the United States, Italy and Spain contributed samples from acute and convalescent COVID-19.

Germline trimming cut 4 bases from V and 6 bases from J; bases unmatched to any gene: 7. The CDR3 consists of 14 residues. Germline CDR1 reads KGHSH; CDR2 reads LQKENI. Original analysis: Amplified reference gene primers provided the basis for estimating nucleated cell counts. Repertoires were generated with immunoSEQ multiplex PCR, while TCRdb's copy carries only in-frame clones and drops some. V and J calls and clone size are copied from that table; D and trimming were computed from the DNA. The sample lists roughly 100,000 clones; around 87% were seen once. The J gene is TRBJ1-1, the V gene TRBV18, with 8 bases matching TRBD1. The source is a woman between 25 and 40 years old with acute or convalescent COVID-19. The sequenced material came from peripheral blood. In DNA form, the CDR3 reads TGTGCCAGCTCACAGACAGGGGAGAAGGCTGAAGCTTTCTTT. This gives the protein CASSQTGEKAEAFF.